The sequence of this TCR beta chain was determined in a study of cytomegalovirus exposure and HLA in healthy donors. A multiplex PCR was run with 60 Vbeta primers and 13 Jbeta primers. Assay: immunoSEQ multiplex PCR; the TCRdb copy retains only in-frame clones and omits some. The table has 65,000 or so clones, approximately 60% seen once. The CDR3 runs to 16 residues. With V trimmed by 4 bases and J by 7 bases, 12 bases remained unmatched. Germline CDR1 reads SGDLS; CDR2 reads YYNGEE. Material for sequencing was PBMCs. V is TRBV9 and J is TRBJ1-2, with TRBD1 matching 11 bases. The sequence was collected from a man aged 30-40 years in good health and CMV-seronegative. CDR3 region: CASSNLKGDRGSGYTF. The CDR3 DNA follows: TGTGCCAGCAGCAATCTAAAGGGGGACAGGGGGAGTGGCTACACCTTC.